These T cell receptor beta chains were read from a single sample in a study of T cells after yellow fever vaccination. MiXCR, run by TCRdb on the 5' RACE reads, gives a single entry per CDR3 protein. The profile shows under 550,000 distinct CDR3 sequences, roughly 22% of them singletons. Here the sequenced sample was PBMCs, taken 21 days after the first yellow fever vaccination. The receptors come from a man younger than 35 who received the YFV17D yellow fever vaccine. Both conserved end residues are part of each CDR3. Each record gives: V gene, J gene, clone size, D gene, CDR3 DNA, CDR3 protein. A D gene is named only where the DNA matches it firmly. The size of a clone is reported for some rows only, either as once, few or many, or as a class for expanded clones.

V: TRBV4-3; J: TRBJ2-3; size: few; D: TRBD2; DNA: TGCGCCAGCAGCCAAGGCCGTACTAGCGGGGGGTACACAGATACGCAGTATTTT; CDR3: CASSQGRTSGGYTDTQYF
V: TRBV29-1; J: TRBJ2-1; size: .; D: TRBD2; DNA: TGCAGCGTTGAAACTCCGGGGGGGGGCTCCTACAATGAGCAGTTCTTC; CDR3: CSVETPGGGSYNEQFF
V: TRBV20-1; J: TRBJ1-5; size: few; D: TRBD1; DNA: TGCAGTGCTATACCGACAGGGGGCGCGATGTGGAGCAATCAGCCCCAGCATTTT; CDR3: CSAIPTGGAMWSNQPQHF
V: TRBV11-2; J: TRBJ1-3; size: few; D: TRBD1; DNA: TGTGCCAGCAGCTCGTCCCGGGACAGTTTCGACACCATATATTTT; CDR3: CASSSSRDSFDTIYF
V: TRBV7-9; J: TRBJ1-3; size: .; D: .; DNA: TGTGCCAGCAGCTTCCTAATGGGTTCTGGAAACACCATATATTTT; CDR3: CASSFLMGSGNTIYF
V: TRBV29-1; J: TRBJ2-1; size: .; D: TRBD1; DNA: TGCAGCGGGGACAGGGGAATTACCTACAATGAGCAGTTCTTC; CDR3: CSGDRGITYNEQFF
V: TRBV5-4; J: TRBJ1-1; size: .; D: .; DNA: TGTGCCAGCAGCTTGGGGTCGGAGAACACTGAAGCTTTCTTT; CDR3: CASSLGSENTEAFF
V: TRBV5-8; J: TRBJ2-2; size: .; D: .; DNA: TGTGCCAGCAGCTCAATGACGGGGTCTTACACCGGGGAGCTGTTTTTT; CDR3: CASSSMTGSYTGELFF
V: TRBV28; J: TRBJ2-5; size: few; D: TRBD2; DNA: TGTGCCAGCAGTCTCCGGACTAGCGGCGAGACCCAGTACTTC; CDR3: CASSLRTSGETQYF
V: TRBV20-1; J: TRBJ2-1; size: few; D: TRBD2; DNA: TGCAGTGCTAGAGGTCCAGCGGGGCACAATGAGCAGTTCTTC; CDR3: CSARGPAGHNEQFF
V: TRBV19; J: TRBJ2-4; size: .; D: .; DNA: TGTGCCAGTAGTATAAGGGGAACGTGGACCAAAAACATTCAGTACTTC; CDR3: CASSIRGTWTKNIQYF
V: TRBV5-1; J: TRBJ1-6; size: .; D: TRBD1; DNA: TGCGCCAGCAGCCCCTCCAGGGGGCCTTCACCCCTCCACTTT; CDR3: CASSPSRGPSPLHF
V: TRBV18; J: TRBJ2-5; size: .; D: .; DNA: TGTGCCAGCTCACCACCGGAGCAAGAGACCCAGTACTTC; CDR3: CASSPPEQETQYF